Below are 10 T cell receptor beta chains sequenced from a single sample in a study of cytotoxic CD8 clonotypes in ibrutinib-treated CLL. The data were produced by immunoSEQ multiplex PCR, yet TCRdb's version contains in-frame clones alone and is incomplete. Of 150,000 to 200,000 clones detected, roughly 88% appear once; the ten largest clones hold roughly 3%. The sequencing used PBMCs, collected at disease progression, from a patient treated with ibrutinib. All receptors come from a human donor with chronic lymphocytic leukemia.

This clone has more than one count but fewer than ten. This CDR3 reads CASSFGSGGNTGELFF. Here the CDR3 DNA reads TGTGCCAGCAGCTTTGGTAGCGGGGGGAACACCGGGGAGCTGTTTTTT. The chain links TRBV7-3 to TRBJ2-2; 9 nucleotides align to TRBD2. The CDR3 runs 16 residues. Germline V gene sequence: CDR1 SGHTA, CDR2 FQGTGA. The V segment lost 3 bases and the J segment 1 base; nucleotides outside the gene matches: 3. Together with reference TRBV7-3 and TRBJ2-2, the CDR3 gives the full variable domain: GAGVSQTPSNKVTEKGKYVELRCDPISGHTALYWYRQSLGQGPEFLIYFQGTGAADDSGLPNDRFFAVRPEGSVSTLKIQRTERGDSAVYLCASSFGSGGNTGELFFGEGSRLTVL.

As DNA, the CDR3 is TGTGCCAGCGGCTGGCTAGCCCCCACCGGGGAGCTGTTTTTT. It encodes CASGWLAPTGELFF. V is TRBV2 and J is TRBJ2-2, with TRBD2 as a possible D gene (5 bases). Between the trimmed V and J ends, which lost 8 bases and 4 bases, there was a span of 14 bases. Germline CDR1 SNHLY, CDR2 FYNNEI. This CDR3 contains 14 residues.

This clone was found once. V usage is TRBV6-5 and J usage is TRBJ2-7; 7 bases are shared with TRBD1. The V gene's germline CDR1 is MNHEY and CDR2 SVGAGI. The CDR3 sequence is 14 residues long. Trimming took 4 bases from V and 4 from J; bases not matched to a gene: 7. The CDR3 spells CASSFRGQNYEQYF. CDR3 bases: TGTGCCAGCAGTTTTAGGGGACAGAATTACGAGCAGTACTTC.

This clone was detected a few times. The chain recombines TRBV6-6 with TRBJ2-6; D gene ambiguous. Trimming shortened V by 2 bases and J by 4 bases, and 12 bases separated the two germline ends. Germline CDR1 is MNHNY and CDR2 is SVGAGI (reference sequence). CDR3 size: 16 residues. The CDR3 nucleotides are TGTGCCAGCAGTTACGGTTCTTCCGGAGGGGCCAACGTCCTGACTTTC. Its protein is CASSYGSSGGANVLTF.

The chain employs TRBV6-6 and TRBJ1-3; D is uncertain. From germline, CDR1 is MNHNY and CDR2 SVGAGI (reference sequence). This CDR3 region has 15 residues. V lost 7 bases, J lost 2 bases, and 15 bases lay in between. This chain's CDR3 is CASIPSVGTGNTIYF. In DNA, the CDR3 is TGTGCCAGCATCCCATCGGTAGGGACTGGAAACACCATATATTTT.

The gene calls are TRBV27 and TRBJ2-2, with D perhaps assigned TRBD1 or TRBD2 (7 bases each). The CDR3 is made up of 18 amino acids. The germline gives CDR1 MNHEY, CDR2 SMNVEV (reference sequence). Trimming stripped 4 bases from V and 3 bases from J, with 21 bases between. As DNA, the CDR3 is TGTGCCAGCAGTTCTCGTTCAGGGGGGAGGGCCTACACCGGGGAGCTGTTTTTT. Amino acid sequence: CASSSRSGGRAYTGELFF.

V is TRBV5-6 and J is TRBJ1-5; 9 bases are shared with TRBD1. Germline CDR1 SGHDT, CDR2 YYEEEE. The CDR3 runs 15 residues. V trimming: 4 bases; J trimming: 6 bases; junction bases outside the gene matches: 8. The DNA of the CDR3 is TGTGCCAGCAGCACTCCGGGACAGGGCGGTCAGCCCCAGCATTTT. This translates into CASSTPGQGGQPQHF.

This clone was seen a single time. This chain links TRBV5-1 with TRBJ2-5, with D possibly being TRBD1 (7 bases). Germline CDR1 and CDR2: SGHRS and YFSETQ. The CDR3 has 19 amino acids. Trimming removed 0 bases from V and 3 bases from J, with 24 bases in between. CDR3 region: CASSLVFDRRGREEETQYF. The DNA of the CDR3 is TGCGCCAGCAGCTTGGTCTTTGATCGGAGGGGGCGCGAGGAAGAGACCCAGTACTTC.

The chain has TRBV6-1 and TRBJ2-2, with TRBD2 matching over 10 bases. Germline V gene sequence: CDR1 MNHNS, CDR2 SASEGT. After removal of 6 bases from V and 9 bases from J, the junction contained 4 bases not matched to a gene. The CDR3 sequence is 13 residues long. For the CDR3, the DNA is TGTGCCAGCAGCGAGCGGGAGGGAAGGGAGCTGTTTTTT. Its protein product is CASSEREGRELFF.

J is TRBJ1-3 and V is TRBV6-5; D call uncertain. The germline gives CDR1 MNHEY, CDR2 SVGAGI. This CDR3 is built from 14 residues. Deletions cut 6 bases from V and 3 bases from J, with 12 bases between. CDR3 coding DNA: TGTGCCAGCAGCGTACGTCCGATTGGAAACACCATATATTTT. As protein: CASSVRPIGNTIYF.